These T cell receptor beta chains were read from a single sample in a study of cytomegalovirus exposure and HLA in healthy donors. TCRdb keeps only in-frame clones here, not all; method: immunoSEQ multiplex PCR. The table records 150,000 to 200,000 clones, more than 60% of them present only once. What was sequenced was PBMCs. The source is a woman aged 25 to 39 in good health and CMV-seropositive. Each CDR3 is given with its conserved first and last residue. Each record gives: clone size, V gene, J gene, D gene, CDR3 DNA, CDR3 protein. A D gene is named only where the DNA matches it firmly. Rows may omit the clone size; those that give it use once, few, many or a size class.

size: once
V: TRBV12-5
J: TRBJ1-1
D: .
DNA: TGTGCTAGTTCAGGGGTAACGACTGAAGCTTTCTTT
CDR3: CASSGVTTEAFF

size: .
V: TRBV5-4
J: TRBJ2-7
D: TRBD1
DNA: TGTGCCAGCAGCTTGCCGGGACAGCTATCCTACGAGCAGTACTTC
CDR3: CASSLPGQLSYEQYF

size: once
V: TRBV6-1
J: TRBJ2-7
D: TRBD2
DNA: TGTGCCAGCAGTGAACAGCGGGATGCATCCTACGAGCAGTACTTC
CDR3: CASSEQRDASYEQYF

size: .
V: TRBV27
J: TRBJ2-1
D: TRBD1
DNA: TGTGCCAGCAGTCGAACCGGACAGGGAGGAAGGTCCTACAATGAGCAGTTCTTC
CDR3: CASSRTGQGGRSYNEQFF

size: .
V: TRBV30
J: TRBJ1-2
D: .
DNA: TGTGCCTGGAATAGGGGCGACTATGGCTACACCTTC
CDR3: CAWNRGDYGYTF

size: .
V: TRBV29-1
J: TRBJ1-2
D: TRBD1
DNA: TGCAGCGTCCGAGTACGTACAGGGGGGAACTATGGCTACACCTTC
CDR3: CSVRVRTGGNYGYTF

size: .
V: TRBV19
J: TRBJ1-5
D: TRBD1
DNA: TGTGCCAGTACCTACACACAGGGGCCCACCAATCAGCCCCAGCATTTT
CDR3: CASTYTQGPTNQPQHF

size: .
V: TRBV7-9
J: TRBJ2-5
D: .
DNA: TGTGCCAGCAGCGGAGGGACAGCCGGGGAGACCCAGTACTTC
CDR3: CASSGGTAGETQYF

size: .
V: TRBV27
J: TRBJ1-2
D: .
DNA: TGTGCCAGCAGCCCCACCCGGACATTTGAAAGAGCTAACTATGGCTACACCTTC
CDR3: CASSPTRTFERANYGYTF

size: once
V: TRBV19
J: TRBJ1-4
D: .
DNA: TGTGCCAGTCACGTAACAGGGATGCCTAATGAAAAACTGTTTTTT
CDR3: CASHVTGMPNEKLFF

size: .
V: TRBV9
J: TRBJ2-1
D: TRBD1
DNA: TGTGCCAGCAGCGCAGACAGGGTCCAGAGCAATGAGCAGTTCTTC
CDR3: CASSADRVQSNEQFF

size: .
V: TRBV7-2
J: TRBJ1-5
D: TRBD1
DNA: TGTGCCAGCAGCCAGACAGGGGGACATCAGCCCCAGCATTTT
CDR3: CASSQTGGHQPQHF

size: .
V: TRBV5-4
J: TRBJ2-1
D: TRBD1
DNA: TGTGCCAGCAGCACGTCCCGGGACAGGGATCCCTACAATGAGCAGTTCTTC
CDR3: CASSTSRDRDPYNEQFF

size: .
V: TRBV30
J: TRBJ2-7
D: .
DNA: TGTGCCTGGAGTGTACTAAGTTACGAGCAGTACTTC
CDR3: CAWSVLSYEQYF

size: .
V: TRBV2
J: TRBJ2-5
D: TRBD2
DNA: TGTGCCAGCAGTTCAGGGCTGGGAGGGGAGACCCAGTACTTC
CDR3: CASSSGLGGETQYF

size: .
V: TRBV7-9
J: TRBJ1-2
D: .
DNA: TGTGCCAGCAGCACCCGGGACTATGGCTACACCTTC
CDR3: CASSTRDYGYTF

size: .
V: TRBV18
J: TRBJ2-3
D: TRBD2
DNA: TGTGCCAGCTCCCCCATGACTAGCGGGAGCGATACGCAGTATTTT
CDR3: CASSPMTSGSDTQYF

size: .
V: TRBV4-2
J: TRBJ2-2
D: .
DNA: TGTGCCAGCAGCCAAGAGAGCAAGAACACCGGGGAGCTGTTTTTT
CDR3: CASSQESKNTGELFF

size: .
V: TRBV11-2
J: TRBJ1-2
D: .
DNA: TGTGCCAGCAGCTTAGAGGGGGTGACAGGTCTGGGCTACACCTTC
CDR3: CASSLEGVTGLGYTF

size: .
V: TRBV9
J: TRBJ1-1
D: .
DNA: TGTGCCAGCAGCGCCCACAGGGATCCCGGAGCTTTCTTT
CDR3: CASSAHRDPGAFF

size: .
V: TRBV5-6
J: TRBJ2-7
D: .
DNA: TGTGCCAGCAGCCGCCCTTTGGGGGCTACCTACGAGCAGTACTTC
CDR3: CASSRPLGATYEQYF

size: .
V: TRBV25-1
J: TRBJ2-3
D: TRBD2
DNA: TGTGCCAGCAGTGTTCCGGGACTAGCGAGGTCAGATACGCAGTATTTT
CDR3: CASSVPGLARSDTQYF

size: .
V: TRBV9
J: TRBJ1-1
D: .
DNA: TGTGCCAGCAGCGCCCTCGGGGGGATGAACACTGAAGCTTTCTTT
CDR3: CASSALGGMNTEAFF

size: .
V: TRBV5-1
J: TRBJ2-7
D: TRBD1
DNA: TGCGCCAGCAGCTTGGAGACAGGGGGCGCGGGCGAGCAGTACTTC
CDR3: CASSLETGGAGEQYF

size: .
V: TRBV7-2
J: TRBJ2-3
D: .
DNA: TGTGCCAGCAGCTTAGCGCTAGGTACAGATACGCAGTATTTT
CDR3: CASSLALGTDTQYF

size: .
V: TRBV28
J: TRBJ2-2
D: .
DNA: TGTGCCAGCAGCAGGGGGGACACCGGGGAGCTGTTTTTT
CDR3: CASSRGDTGELFF